This TCR beta chain was captured by sequencing in a study of blood T cell repertoires in COVID-19. Study in general: Samples taken during acute and convalescent COVID-19 were collected in the United States, Italy and Spain. PBMCs, B-cell-depleted T cells, or T cells were the source of the cDNA or gDNA that made up the material.

In the source study's methods: From reference gene primer amplification, estimates of nucleated cell counts were derived. Data came from immunoSEQ multiplex PCR; TCRdb stores just in-frame clones and leaves some out. Clonal size and the V and J genes are those of that table, whereas D and trimming came from the DNA. The sample yields 200,000 or so clones, 70% to 90% seen once. Trimming pared 0 bases from V and 2 bases from J, leaving 16 bases between. CDR1 LGHNA and CDR2 YSLEER come from the germline V gene. The length of the CDR3 is 17 residues. This sequence was found in a woman aged 40 to 50 who had recovered from COVID-19. Sequenced: peripheral blood. The J gene is TRBJ1-1, the V gene TRBV4-3; D gene uncertain. Written as DNA, the CDR3 is TGCGCCAGCAGCCAAGATCGGCTGGCCCCAGGTAACACTGAAGCTTTCTTT. Its protein product is CASSQDRLAPGNTEAFF.